Following are 18 T cell receptor beta chains from one sample sequenced in a study of T cells in localized non-small cell lung cancer. Measured with immunoSEQ multiplex PCR; TCRdb has only the in-frame clones, and not every one. The profile shows roughly 38,000 clones, roughly 88% of them singletons. The sample in question was peripheral blood mononuclear cells, obtained before any cancer treatment. All receptors come from a male donor older than 55 with stage II lung adenocarcinoma.

This chain uses TRBV27 with TRBJ2-1; 8 positions agree with TRBD2. Germline V gene lookup returns CDR1 MNHEY and CDR2 SMNVEV (reference sequence). V dropped 0 bases and J dropped 7; count of bases not matched to a gene: 8. This CDR3 region has 16 residues. The CDR3 DNA reads as TGTGCCAGCAGTTTATCAATGAGCGGGAGCAAAAATGAGCAGTTCTTC. Translation: CASSLSMSGSKNEQFF.

The V call is TRBV6-1, the J call TRBJ1-5, with 8 nucleotides matching TRBD1. CDR1 is MNHNS, CDR2 SASEGT, per germline. The CDR3 contains 14 residues. J lost 2 bases, V lost 6 bases, and 3 bases had no gene match. Here the CDR3 DNA reads TGTGCCAGCAGGCCGACAGGGGGCAATCAGCCCCAGCATTTT. Translating gives CASRPTGGNQPQHF.

The V gene is TRBV6-5, the J gene TRBJ1-2; D is perhaps TRBD1 (5 bases). With 5 bases removed from V and 2 bases from J, the gap between germline ends came to 9 bases. This CDR3 has 13 amino acids. Germline CDR1 is MNHEY and CDR2 is SVGAGI. Written as DNA, the CDR3 is TGTGCCAGCAGTCCGCGGGGGAACTATGGCTACACCTTC. This encodes CASSPRGNYGYTF.

In its sample, this clone was seen a few times. The rearrangement joins TRBV7-2 to TRBJ1-3; TRBD1 matches 7 bases. Unmatched junction bases numbered 8, after V lost 5 bases and J lost 4 bases. The CDR3 spans 15 residues. From germline, CDR1 is SGHTA and CDR2 FQGNSA. The CDR3 loop is CASSPSLDRGNTIYF. In DNA, the CDR3 is TGTGCCAGCAGCCCTAGTTTGGACAGGGGAAACACCATATATTTT.

The gene calls are TRBV30 and TRBJ2-5; a possible D gene is TRBD2 (5 bases). Trimming shortened V by 3 bases and J by 5 bases, and 10 bases separated the two germline ends. Germline lookup yields CDR1 GTSNPN and CDR2 SVGIG (reference sequence). The CDR3 sequence is 12 residues long. Here the CDR3 DNA reads TGTGCCTGGAGCGACTACCGGGAGACCCAGTACTTC. Its translation: CAWSDYRETQYF.

The rearrangement joins TRBV11-3 to TRBJ1-5; D is possibly TRBD1 (6 bases). Trimming took off 5 bases at V and 3 bases at J, with 11 bases between the two ends. Per germline, CDR1 SGHNT and CDR2 YENEEA. The CDR3 spans 14 residues. The DNA for the CDR3 is TGTGCCAGCAGCGAAGGACAGTTCAATCAGCCCCAGCATTTT. Its protein product is CASSEGQFNQPQHF.

This chain connects TRBV9 to TRBJ2-2; no definite D call. Trimming cost V 2 bases and J 1 base, with 12 bases left between them. The CDR3 totals 16 residues. Germline lookup yields CDR1 SGDLS and CDR2 YYNGEE. This CDR3 reads CASSVSMVGNTGELFF. The CDR3 bases are TGTGCCAGCAGCGTGTCAATGGTTGGGAACACCGGGGAGCTGTTTTTT.

This clone was counted between two and nine times. J is TRBJ1-1 and V is TRBV12-5, with 7 bases that match TRBD1. Germline V gene sequence: CDR1 LGHNT, CDR2 FRNRAP. The CDR3 runs 13 residues. The J segment lost 5 bases and the V segment lost 6 bases, leaving 6 bases of the junction unmatched. In DNA, the CDR3 is TGTGCTAGTGGGAAGGGGGCGGGAACTGAAGCTTTCTTT. Its translation: CASGKGAGTEAFF.

This chain joins TRBV18 and TRBJ1-1; D unresolved. This CDR3 spans 17 amino acids. Germline V gene lookup returns CDR1 KGHSH and CDR2 LQKENI. V was clipped by 2 bases and J by 0 bases, with 16 bases between them. The CDR3 DNA reads TGTGCCAGCTCACCAAAACTGCCGGCCACAGTGAACACTGAAGCTTTCTTT. Amino acid sequence: CASSPKLPATVNTEAFF.

This clone has just one count. The chain uses TRBV2 and TRBJ2-1; D gene ambiguous. Germline V gene data show CDR1 as SNHLY and CDR2 as FYNNEI. V was clipped by 5 bases and J by 1 base, with 12 bases between them. This CDR3 comprises 15 residues. CDR3 nucleotides: TGTGCCAGCAGTACCACTGGTGGGTCCTACAATGAGCAGTTCTTC. Its translation: CASSTTGGSYNEQFF.

This clone came up a few times. This chain joins TRBV15 and TRBJ1-1; D call uncertain. The ends were cut back, 5 bases at V and 2 bases at J, with 12 bases in the middle. Germline loops: CDR1 LNHNV, CDR2 YYDKDF (reference sequence). The CDR3 is made up of 14 amino acids. Here the CDR3 DNA reads TGTGCCACCAGCGTTGACGGCCGTAACACTGAAGCTTTCTTT. Amino acid sequence: CATSVDGRNTEAFF.

This clone was detected a few times. The V and J genes are TRBV4-2 and TRBJ2-1; 7 bases match TRBD1. After removal of 1 base from V and 4 bases from J, the junction contained 4 bases not matched to a gene. This CDR3 spans 15 amino acids. Germline-derived CDR1 and CDR2 are LGHNA and YNFKEQ. The CDR3 DNA is TGTGCCAGCAGCCAAGCGGGACAGTTATACAATGAGCAGTTCTTC. Amino acids: CASSQAGQLYNEQFF.

This clone was found once. The chain is built from TRBV28 and TRBJ1-4; a weak D match, TRBD1 (5 bases). The V end lost 3 bases, the J end lost 2 bases, and 10 bases lay between the germline ends. This CDR3 has 15 residues. Germline V lookup: CDR1 MDHEN, CDR2 SYDVKM. Written as DNA, the CDR3 is TGTGCCAGCAGTTTCGGAGGGGTGACTAATGAAAAACTGTTTTTT. Translation gives CASSFGGVTNEKLFF. Based on the CDR3 plus reference TRBV28 and TRBJ1-4, the full variable domain is DVKVTQSSRYLVKRTGEKVFLECVQDMDHENMFWYRQDPGLGLRLIYFSYDVKMKEKGDIPEGYSVSREKKERFSLILESASTNQTSMYLCASSFGGVTNEKLFFGSGTQLSVL.

This clone was recorded once. The chain combines TRBV5-6 with TRBJ2-3; a weak D match, TRBD2 (6 bases). V was cut by 6 bases and J by 6 bases, with 17 bases left in between. Germline-derived CDR1 and CDR2 are SGHDT and YYEEEE. The CDR3 runs 14 residues. This chain's CDR3 is CASTTAAGRDTQYF. In nucleotides, the CDR3 is TGTGCCAGCACCACTGCTGCAGGGAGGGATACGCAGTATTTT.

The chain recombines TRBV18 with TRBJ2-3; possible D gene TRBD1, 6 bases. The CDR3 totals 17 residues. Trimming removed 3 bases at V and 0 bases at J, with 16 bases between. Germline loops: CDR1 KGHSH, CDR2 LQKENI. The CDR3 region has the DNA TGTGCCAGCTCACCTTATTCCAGGGGTATTAGCACAGATACGCAGTATTTT. The encoded protein is CASSPYSRGISTDTQYF.

This clone was picked up one time. The chain employs TRBV18 and TRBJ1-2; D gene uncertain. Germline V gives CDR1 KGHSH, CDR2 LQKENI. Deletions cut 4 bases from V and 2 bases from J, with 11 bases between. This CDR3 is 14 amino acids long. This chain's CDR3 is CASSRADQNYGYTF. The CDR3 nucleotides are TGTGCCAGCTCACGAGCGGACCAAAACTATGGCTACACCTTC.

Of note for this clone: The junction and the germline gene differ at one end; a read error may be behind it. J is TRBJ2-3 and V is TRBV5-1; a possible D gene is TRBD1 (6 bases). Germline assignment: CDR1 SGHRS and CDR2 YFSETQ. This CDR3 contains 15 residues. CDR3 sequence reads: CTSSLYQGPTDTQYF. The CDR3, as DNA: TGCACCAGCAGCTTGTATCAGGGGCCCACAGATACGCAGTATTTT.

This clone occurred once. The chain combines TRBV27 with TRBJ1-4; D gene ambiguous. This CDR3 has 14 amino acids. Per germline, CDR1 MNHEY and CDR2 SMNVEV (reference sequence). V gave up 6 bases and J gave up 8 bases, with 16 bases separating them. The CDR3, as DNA: TGTGCCAGCAGCCCGGGATGGGGTGGGGAAAAACTGTTTTTT. Translation gives CASSPGWGGEKLFF.